Listed here are 27 T cell receptor beta chains from one sample, sequenced in a study of identical twins. Using its own MiXCR run on the 5' RACE reads, TCRdb lists one record per CDR3 protein. The sample yields 1.5 million to 2 million distinct CDR3 sequences, 32% seen once. The sequenced material came from cord blood. These receptors were taken from a newborn girl in good health.

The V call is TRBV29-1, the J call TRBJ2-1, with TRBD1 identical over 7 bases. Trimming at V came to 4 bases and at J to 13 bases, leaving 7 bases not matched to a gene. Germline V lookup: CDR1 SQVTM, CDR2 ANQGSEA. The CDR3 covers 11 residues. Here the CDR3 DNA reads TGCAGCGTTGGACAGGGAGAGACCCAGTTCTTC. It codes for CSVGQGETQFF.

This clonotype turned up a few times. The chain employs TRBV10-2 and TRBJ2-3; 8 bases match TRBD2. V trimming: 7 bases; J trimming: 5 bases; junction bases outside the gene matches: 20. There are 18 residues in the CDR3. Germline V CDR1 and CDR2: WSHSY, SAAADI. The CDR3 sequence: CASKTLPSGGGMRDTQYF. The CDR3 DNA reads as TGCGCCAGCAAAACTCTCCCTTCTGGCGGGGGGATGCGAGATACGCAGTATTTT.

The chain recombines TRBV12-3 or TRBV12-4 with TRBJ2-1; no clear D gene. The CDR3 has 13 residues. With 5 bases removed from V and 6 bases from J, the gap between germline ends came to 11 bases. CDR3 amino acids: CASSRAATNEQFF. CDR3 DNA: TGTGCCAGCAGTCGGGCAGCGACCAATGAGCAGTTCTTC.

This clonotype appeared a few times. The gene calls are TRBV11-2 and TRBJ2-7; 10 positions agree with TRBD2. Per the germline V gene, CDR1 is SGHAT and CDR2 is FQNNGV. After removal of 1 base from V and 3 bases from J, the junction contained 3 bases not matched to a gene. This CDR3 comprises 15 residues. For the CDR3, the DNA is TGTGCCAGCAGCTTAGGTGTAGCGGGGGGCTACGAGCAGTACTTC. Its translation: CASSLGVAGGYEQYF. The full variable domain, in which reference TRBV11-2 and TRBJ2-7 provide the parts outside the CDR3, is EAGVAQSPRYKIIEKRQSVAFWCNPISGHATLYWYQQILGQGPKLLIQFQNNGVVDDSQLPKDRFSAERLKGVDSTLKIQPAKLEDSAVYLCASSLGVAGGYEQYFGPGTRLTVT.

The CDR3 bases are TGCAGTGCTTACCAGGGCGGGCATTACTATGGCTACACCTTC. Translated, it gives CSAYQGGHYYGYTF. V usage is TRBV20-1 and J usage is TRBJ1-2, with D perhaps matching TRBD1 (5 bases). The CDR3 contains 14 residues. V lost 5 bases and J 3 bases, leaving 16 bases between the germline ends. Germline V gene lookup returns CDR1 DFQATT and CDR2 SNEGSKA (reference sequence).

V usage is TRBV2 and J usage is TRBJ2-2; D gene uncertain. This CDR3 is 12 amino acids long. From germline, CDR1 is SNHLY and CDR2 FYNNEI. V was shortened by 7 bases and J by 3 bases, with 6 bases between the two germline ends. Here the CDR3 reads CASMGYTGELFF. For the CDR3, the DNA is TGTGCCAGCATGGGGTACACCGGGGAGCTGTTTTTT. The variable domain in full, with the rest retrieved from reference TRBV2 and TRBJ2-2, is EPEVTQTPSHQVTQMGQEVILRCVPISNHLYFYWYRQILGQKVEFLVSFYNNEISEKSEIFDDQFSVERPDGSNFTLKIRSTKLEDSAMYFCASMGYTGELFFGEGSRLTVL.

The rearrangement links TRBV12-3 or TRBV12-4 to TRBJ1-5; D is unclear. V was cut by 6 bases and J by 6 bases, with 12 bases left in between. This CDR3 has 13 residues. Here the CDR3 DNA reads TGTGCCAGCAGGCGCTCCTTGGTTCAGCCCCAGCATTTT. Its translation is CASRRSLVQPQHF.

V and J are TRBV2 and TRBJ2-4; 7 nucleotides match TRBD1. The tail of the sequence fits TRBJ2-7 better, so the J call may be wrong. The CDR3 length is 13 residues. Looked up from germline, CDR1 is SNHLY and CDR2 is FYNNEI. The CDR3 spells CASRPGQSHEQYF. DNA for the CDR3: TGTGCCAGCAGACCGGGACAGTCCCACGAGCAGTACTTC.

This clonotype was seen repeatedly, ten times or more. The CDR3 spells CASSLYGGGVIQYF. CDR3 bases: TGTGCCAGCAGTTTATACGGAGGGGGGGTAATTCAGTACTTC. The rearrangement links TRBV28 to TRBJ2-4; D is perhaps TRBD2 (7 bases). This CDR3 comprises 14 residues. The germline V gene has CDR1 MDHEN and CDR2 SYDVKM. V lost 1 base, J lost 10 bases, and 14 bases lay in between.

The rearrangement joins TRBV3-1 to TRBJ1-1; D not resolved. V dropped 4 bases and J dropped 3 bases, with 12 bases sitting between them. The CDR3 has 14 amino acids. From germline, CDR1 is LGHDT and CDR2 YNNKEL (reference sequence). CDR3 amino acids: CASSPGPPHTEAFF. For the CDR3, the DNA is TGTGCCAGCAGCCCCGGACCTCCTCACACTGAAGCTTTCTTT. The complete variable domain, with remaining parts taken from reference TRBV3-1 and TRBJ1-1, reads DTAVSQTPKYLVTQMGNDKSIKCEQNLGHDTMYWYKQDSKKFLKIMFSYNNKELIINETVPNRFSPKSPDKAHLNLHINSLELGDSAVYFCASSPGPPHTEAFFGQGTRLTVV.

There are a few counts of this clonotype. The V and J genes are TRBV3-1 and TRBJ2-7; TRBD1 matches 8 bases. Germline V gene lookup returns CDR1 LGHDT and CDR2 YNNKEL (reference sequence). Germline trimming cut 1 base from V and 4 bases from J; bases unmatched to any gene: 9. CDR3 length: 16 residues. CDR3 loop: CASSQVLGTGVYEQYF. As DNA, the CDR3 is TGTGCCAGCAGCCAAGTCCTGGGGACAGGCGTTTACGAGCAGTACTTC.

As concerns this clonotype: One junction end disagrees with the germline gene, perhaps due to a read error. This chain joins TRBV7-7 and TRBJ2-1, with D possibly being TRBD2 (5 bases). The germline gives CDR1 SSHAT, CDR2 FNYEAQ (reference sequence). This CDR3 region has 16 residues. DNA of the CDR3: TGTGCTAGCAGCTTGCAGCGGCTTGCCCCTAGAAATGAGCAGTTCTTC. It specifies CASSLQRLAPRNEQFF.

The chain carries TRBV3-1 and TRBJ2-7; a possible D gene is TRBD2 (5 bases). This CDR3 spans 16 amino acids. V gave up 2 bases and J gave up 5 bases, with 19 bases separating them. Germline V CDR1 and CDR2: LGHDT, YNNKEL (reference sequence). The DNA for the CDR3 is TGTGCCAGCAGCCAACTTAGTTTCGGGAAACTCCACGAGCAGTACTTC. As protein: CASSQLSFGKLHEQYF.

The genes are TRBV20-1 and TRBJ2-1; 8 bases are shared with TRBD2. This CDR3 is 12 amino acids long. Trimming at V came to 1 base and at J to 10 bases, leaving 3 bases not matched to a gene. CDR1 and CDR2 from the germline V gene are DFQATT and SNEGSKA (reference sequence). The CDR3 DNA reads as TGCAGTGCTAGAGGGACTAGCCCAGAGCAGTTCTTC. This translates into CSARGTSPEQFF.

This chain links TRBV28 with TRBJ2-7; D is perhaps TRBD1 (5 bases). Germline assignment: CDR1 MDHEN and CDR2 SYDVKM. The CDR3 has 12 residues. With 4 bases removed from V and 6 bases from J, the gap between germline ends came to 10 bases. The DNA of the CDR3 is TGTGCCAGCAGTTCCCCAGGGTTCGAGCAGTACTTC. It translates to CASSSPGFEQYF.

The chain combines TRBV12-3 or TRBV12-4 with TRBJ2-3; D is unclear. V was cut by 6 bases and J by 15 bases, with 22 bases left in between. This CDR3 has 13 residues. The CDR3 spells CASRDGSTDAEYF. DNA for the CDR3: TGTGCCAGCAGGGACGGAAGCACAGATGCGGAATATTTT.

J is TRBJ2-1 and V is TRBV5-6, with TRBD2 as a possible D gene (5 bases). The CDR3 extends over 16 amino acids. Per the germline V gene, CDR1 is SGHDT and CDR2 is YYEEEE. Trimming removed 3 bases from V and 0 bases from J, with 13 bases in between. As DNA, the CDR3 is TGTGCCAGCAGCTCCCCAGCGGAAAGCTCCTACAATGAGCAGTTCTTC. This translates into CASSSPAESSYNEQFF.

The chain combines TRBV5-5 with TRBJ1-5; 10 bases line up with TRBD1. Germline-derived CDR1 and CDR2 are SGHKS and YYEKEE (reference sequence). Trimming cost V 8 bases and J 6 bases; bases outside gene matches: 8. CDR3 length: 14 amino acids. The CDR3 loop reads CARAGQGMFQPQHF. The CDR3 coding sequence is TGTGCCAGGGCGGGACAGGGGATGTTTCAGCCCCAGCATTTT.

V usage is TRBV9 and J usage is TRBJ2-5; a weak D match, TRBD2 (6 bases). The germline V and J ends were trimmed by 0 bases and 2 bases, with 11 bases remaining between them. The CDR3 contains 15 residues. Germline values: CDR1 SGDLS, CDR2 YYNGEE. CDR3 DNA: TGTGCCAGCAGCGTAGGGGTTAGCGGACAAGAGACCCAGTACTTC. Amino acid sequence: CASSVGVSGQETQYF.

The genes are TRBV20-1 and TRBJ2-3, with D possibly being TRBD2 (6 bases). The germline V and J ends were trimmed by 3 bases and 0 bases, with 13 bases remaining between them. Germline V lookup: CDR1 DFQATT, CDR2 SNEGSKA (reference sequence). The CDR3 is 15 residues long. CDR3 sequence: CSARGGIPSTDTQYF. The CDR3 DNA reads TGCAGTGCTAGGGGGGGTATCCCTAGCACAGATACGCAGTATTTT.

V is TRBV27 and J is TRBJ1-2, with D unresolved. The germline V gene has CDR1 MNHEY and CDR2 SMNVEV (reference sequence). The CDR3 has 14 residues. The germline V and J ends were trimmed by 0 bases and 8 bases, with 13 bases remaining between them. The DNA for the CDR3 is TGTGCCAGCAGTTTATCCTCGGGCCTGGGGGGCTACACCTTC. Translating gives CASSLSSGLGGYTF.

The V gene is TRBV2, the J gene TRBJ2-5, with TRBD1 matching 8 bases. The end of the DNA aligns better with TRBJ2-7, so the J call may be wrong. Germline CDR1 and CDR2: SNHLY and FYNNEI. This CDR3 spans 15 amino acids. The CDR3 sequence: CASSAGTGRTYEQYF. In DNA form, the CDR3 reads TGTGCCAGCAGTGCGGGGACAGGAAGAACCTACGAGCAGTACTTC.

This clonotype was counted only a few times. The J gene is TRBJ1-1, the V gene TRBV7-8; D ambiguous. CDR3 length: 15 residues. Trimming pared 1 base from V and 0 bases from J, leaving 9 bases between. Germline CDR1 and CDR2: SGHVS and FQNEAQ. Written as DNA, the CDR3 is TGTGCCAGCAGCTTAGGGGCGGGGATGAACACTGAAGCTTTCTTT. Translated, it gives CASSLGAGMNTEAFF.

The gene calls are TRBV20-1 and TRBJ1-4; D may be TRBD1 (5 bases). Trimming removed 6 bases from V and 4 bases from J, with 9 bases in between. In germline, CDR1 is DFQATT, CDR2 SNEGSKA (reference sequence). The CDR3 consists of 12 residues. The CDR3 coding sequence is TGCAGTGCAACCGGACATAATGAAAAACTGTTTTTT. Translation gives CSATGHNEKLFF.

This clonotype was recorded a few times. V is TRBV20-1 and J is TRBJ2-7; 9 bases agree with TRBD2. This CDR3 comprises 15 residues. CDR1 and CDR2 (germline): DFQATT, SNEGSKA (reference sequence). V shed 6 bases, J shed 1 base, and the junction held 10 bases outside the gene matches. CDR3 nucleotide sequence: TGCAGTGCCCTCGGCGCTAGCGGGGCTTCCTACGAGCAGTACTTC. Encoded protein: CSALGASGASYEQYF.

This clonotype was seen just once. The chain uses TRBV24-1 and TRBJ2-2; 10 nucleotides agree with TRBD2. The J segment lost 6 bases and the V segment lost 3 bases, leaving 6 bases of the junction unmatched. There are 16 residues in the CDR3. CDR1 and CDR2 (germline): KGHDR, SFDVKD. The CDR3 is CATSDPSGGVPGELFF. The CDR3 region has the DNA TGTGCCACCAGTGATCCAAGCGGGGGGGTTCCCGGGGAGCTGTTTTTT.

In its sample, this clonotype was seen many times. The V call is TRBV28, the J call TRBJ2-1; TRBD1 aligns across 8 bases. V was pared by 6 bases and J by 8 bases, with 18 bases of the junction left unmatched. The germline V gene has CDR1 MDHEN and CDR2 SYDVKM. There are 17 residues in the CDR3. CDR3 sequence (DNA): TGTGCCAGCAGCCTATCCATACTACGGACAGGGTTCGATGAGCAGTTCTTC. Translation gives CASSLSILRTGFDEQFF. Full variable domain (missing parts from reference TRBV28 and TRBJ2-1): DVKVTQSSRYLVKRTGEKVFLECVQDMDHENMFWYRQDPGLGLRLIYFSYDVKMKEKGDIPEGYSVSREKKERFSLILESASTNQTSMYLCASSLSILRTGFDEQFFGPGTRLTVL.